The next 20 T cell receptor beta chains were all read from a single sample in a study of T cell responses to AZD1222 COVID-19 vaccine. Using immunoSEQ multiplex PCR, the repertoire was profiled, and TCRdb retains in-frame clones only, with some absent. The data hold under 200,000 clones, with 70% to 90% observed a single time. The sample consisted of peripheral blood, taken 28 days after the second AZD1222 dose. These receptors were obtained from an adult who received the AZD1222 COVID-19 vaccine.

This clone was seen a handful of times. The J gene is TRBJ1-1, the V gene TRBV4-1, with no clear D. CDR1 is MGHRA and CDR2 is YSYEKL in the germline V gene. This CDR3 is 15 amino acids long. V was trimmed by 3 bases and J by 2 bases, leaving 13 bases between them. The DNA of the CDR3 is TGCGCCAGCAGCCAGCTTGTACAGATAAACACTGAAGCTTTCTTT. This encodes CASSQLVQINTEAFF.

The J gene is TRBJ2-4, the V gene TRBV12-3 or TRBV12-4; 9 nucleotides match TRBD2. The CDR3 loop spans 13 amino acids. Trimming removed 4 bases from V and 7 bases from J; junction bases left unmatched: 2. CDR3 coding DNA: TGTGCCAGCAGTTGGGCGGGGGGGAACATTCAGTACTTC. The encoded protein is CASSWAGGNIQYF.

V is TRBV28 and J is TRBJ1-2; 7 nucleotides match TRBD1. Germline V lookup: CDR1 MDHEN, CDR2 SYDVKM. This CDR3 has 14 residues. V trimming: 7 bases; J trimming: 2 bases; junction bases outside the gene matches: 7. The CDR3 sequence: CASTPRGVNYGYTF. The CDR3 DNA follows: TGTGCCAGCACCCCCAGGGGGGTGAACTATGGCTACACCTTC.

J is TRBJ1-4 and V is TRBV7-8; the D gene is possibly TRBD1 (5 bases). Germline V gene lookup returns CDR1 SGHVS and CDR2 FQNEAQ. CDR3 length equals 15 residues. V was pared by 3 bases and J by 4 bases, with 12 bases between. The CDR3 here is CASSFYGTRNEKLFF. The CDR3, as DNA: TGTGCCAGCAGCTTCTATGGGACTCGTAATGAAAAACTGTTTTTT. Full variable domain (rest looked up from reference TRBV7-8 and TRBJ1-4): GAGVSQSPRYKVAKRGQDVALRCDPISGHVSLFWYQQALGQGPEFLTYFQNEAQLDKSGLPSDRFFAERPEGSVSTLKIQRTQQEDSAVYLCASSFYGTRNEKLFFGSGTQLSVL.

The chain uses TRBV6-5 and TRBJ1-1; 7 bases line up with TRBD1. The length of the CDR3 is 15 residues. The V gene end was trimmed by 6 bases and the J gene end by 1 base; junction bases not matched to a gene: 8. The germline CDR1 and CDR2 sequences are MNHEY and SVGAGI. DNA for the CDR3: TGTGCCAGCAGCGGGCAGGGGGTGCCGAACACTGAAGCTTTCTTT. This codes for CASSGQGVPNTEAFF.

The rearrangement joins TRBV5-1 to TRBJ2-3, with D unresolved. Germline V CDR1 and CDR2: SGHRS, YFSETQ. The CDR3 has 13 residues. Trimming removed 4 bases at V and 2 bases at J, with 8 bases between. The CDR3 spells CASSAIPTDTQYF. The DNA of the CDR3 is TGCGCCAGCAGCGCCATCCCCACAGATACGCAGTATTTT.

This chain connects TRBV15 to TRBJ1-5; D gene uncertain. V shed 0 bases and J shed 2 bases, with 8 bases lying between them. Germline CDR1 reads LNHNV; CDR2 reads YYDKDF (reference sequence). There are 15 residues in the CDR3. In DNA, the CDR3 is TGTGCCACCAGCAGAGATTCGAGGGGCAATCAGCCCCAGCATTTT. Translated, it gives CATSRDSRGNQPQHF. Variable domain in full (rest from reference TRBV15 and TRBJ1-5): DAMVIQNPRYQVTQFGKPVTLSCSQTLNHNVMYWYQQKSSQAPKLLFHYYDKDFNNEADTPDNFQSRRPNTSFCFLDIRSPGLGDTAMYLCATSRDSRGNQPQHFGDGTRLSIL.

This chain links TRBV5-1 with TRBJ1-5, with no clear D. Germline V gene sequence: CDR1 SGHRS, CDR2 YFSETQ. The CDR3 spans 14 residues. Between the trimmed V and J ends, which lost 5 bases and 2 bases, there was a span of 11 bases. CDR3 sequence (DNA): TGCGCCAGCAGGCTTGACGGCGGCAATCAGCCCCAGCATTTT. Translation gives CASRLDGGNQPQHF.

This clone occurred a few times. The gene calls are TRBV7-8 and TRBJ2-3; D is unclear. The CDR3 sequence is 13 residues long. With 0 bases removed from V and 0 bases from J, the gap between germline ends came to 1 base. Per germline, CDR1 SGHVS and CDR2 FQNEAQ. The CDR3 coding sequence is TGTGCCAGCAGCTTAGCCAGCACAGATACGCAGTATTTT. Its translation: CASSLASTDTQYF.

Concerning this clone itself: Other nucleotide sequences in the sample specify the same CDR3. The V call is TRBV30, the J call TRBJ1-5; unclear D gene. This CDR3 comprises 13 residues. Germline CDR1 GTSNPN, CDR2 SVGIG (reference sequence). The V gene lost 0 bases and the J gene lost 0 bases, with 3 bases spanning the gap. The DNA for the CDR3 is TGTGCCTGGAGTGTGGATAGCAATCAGCCCCAGCATTTT. This codes for CAWSVDSNQPQHF.

The chain has TRBV15 and TRBJ1-6; D gene ambiguous. This CDR3 has 16 amino acids. V shed 3 bases and J shed 8 bases, with 17 bases lying between them. The V gene's germline CDR1 is LNHNV and CDR2 YYDKDF (reference sequence). DNA of the CDR3: TGTGCCACCAGCAGTGAGGGCTTCTACGTCGATTCACCCCTCCACTTT. Protein product: CATSSEGFYVDSPLHF.

The V and J genes are TRBV2 and TRBJ1-2; 9 nucleotides match TRBD1. The CDR3 extends over 14 amino acids. Trimming removed 1 base from V and 3 bases from J; junction bases left unmatched: 0. Germline CDR1 and CDR2: SNHLY and FYNNEI. In DNA form, the CDR3 reads TGTGCCAGCAGTGAAGGACAGGGGGACTATGGCTACACCTTC. This sequence encodes CASSEGQGDYGYTF. The full variable domain, rest sourced from reference TRBV2 and TRBJ1-2, is EPEVTQTPSHQVTQMGQEVILRCVPISNHLYFYWYRQILGQKVEFLVSFYNNEISEKSEIFDDQFSVERPDGSNFTLKIRSTKLEDSAMYFCASSEGQGDYGYTFGSGTRLTVV.

The V call is TRBV27, the J call TRBJ1-2; 9 nucleotides agree with TRBD1. The V and J ends lost 4 bases and 4 bases, in that order; junction bases with no gene match: 13. CDR3 length equals 17 residues. Per the germline V gene, CDR1 is MNHEY and CDR2 is SMNVEV (reference sequence). The CDR3 DNA reads as TGTGCCAGCAGTTCCTCATTACAGGGGGCGATCTCCTATGGCTACACCTTC. This translates into CASSSSLQGAISYGYTF.

The chain recombines TRBV5-8 with TRBJ2-5; TRBD1 is a possible D gene (6 bases). Trimming stripped 0 bases from V and 1 base from J, with 7 bases between. CDR3 length: 14 amino acids. Germline-derived CDR1 and CDR2 are SGHTS and YDEGEE. CDR3 region: CASSLGGGQETQYF. CDR3 sequence (DNA): TGTGCCAGCAGCTTGGGAGGGGGCCAAGAGACCCAGTACTTC.

The rearrangement links TRBV5-1 to TRBJ1-2; maybe TRBD1 (5 bases). V lost 2 bases and J lost 5, with 10 bases in between. CDR1 is SGHRS and CDR2 is YFSETQ in the germline V gene. The CDR3 runs to 13 residues. This CDR3 reads CASSFGTLYGYTF. As DNA, the CDR3 is TGCGCCAGCAGCTTCGGGACCCTATATGGCTACACCTTC.

The gene calls are TRBV2 and TRBJ1-1; TRBD1 is a possible D gene (6 bases). Trimming cost V 10 bases and J 0 bases, with 18 bases left between them. This CDR3 has 15 residues. Germline V gene lookup returns CDR1 SNHLY and CDR2 FYNNEI. In DNA form, the CDR3 reads TGTGCCAAAGAAAGAGGACAGATCCTGAACACTGAAGCTTTCTTT. This gives the protein CAKERGQILNTEAFF.

The sample holds one count of this clone. This rearrangement joins TRBV6-7 to TRBJ2-3; D perhaps matches TRBD1 (6 bases). TRBV6-7 is noted as an ORF with a role that remains uncertain. The V gene lost 2 bases and the J gene lost 3 bases, with 21 bases spanning the gap. There are 18 residues in the CDR3. Here the CDR3 reads CASSYPTLWGLNTDTQYF. In nucleotides, the CDR3 is TGTGCCAGCAGTTACCCGACTCTTTGGGGGCTGAATACAGATACGCAGTATTTT.

This chain's CDR3 is CASSAPPSSGNTIYF. The CDR3 coding sequence is TGTGCCAGCAGCGCCCCTCCGAGCTCTGGAAACACCATATATTTT. The chain employs TRBV11-2 and TRBJ1-3; D not resolved. This CDR3 region has 15 residues. The V gene's germline CDR1 is SGHAT and CDR2 FQNNGV. The V gene lost 5 bases and the J gene lost 0 bases, with 11 bases spanning the gap.

The V call is TRBV4-3, the J call TRBJ1-1, with D uncertain. Germline CDR1 and CDR2: LGHNA and YSLEER. CDR3 length equals 14 residues. With 6 bases removed from V and 5 bases from J, the gap between germline ends came to 16 bases. DNA of the CDR3: TGCGCCAGCAGTCCTCGGGTCGGCGGGACTGAAGCTTTCTTT. Its protein product is CASSPRVGGTEAFF.

The chain has TRBV3-1 (or the pseudogene TRBV3-2) and TRBJ1-1; D not certain. This CDR3 spans 13 amino acids. The germline gives CDR1 LGHDT, CDR2 YNNKEL (reference sequence). V was clipped by 3 bases and J by 4 bases, with 9 bases between them. The CDR3 spells CASSQSRGTEAFF. The DNA for the CDR3 is TGTGCCAGCAGCCAGTCCAGAGGCACTGAAGCTTTCTTT.